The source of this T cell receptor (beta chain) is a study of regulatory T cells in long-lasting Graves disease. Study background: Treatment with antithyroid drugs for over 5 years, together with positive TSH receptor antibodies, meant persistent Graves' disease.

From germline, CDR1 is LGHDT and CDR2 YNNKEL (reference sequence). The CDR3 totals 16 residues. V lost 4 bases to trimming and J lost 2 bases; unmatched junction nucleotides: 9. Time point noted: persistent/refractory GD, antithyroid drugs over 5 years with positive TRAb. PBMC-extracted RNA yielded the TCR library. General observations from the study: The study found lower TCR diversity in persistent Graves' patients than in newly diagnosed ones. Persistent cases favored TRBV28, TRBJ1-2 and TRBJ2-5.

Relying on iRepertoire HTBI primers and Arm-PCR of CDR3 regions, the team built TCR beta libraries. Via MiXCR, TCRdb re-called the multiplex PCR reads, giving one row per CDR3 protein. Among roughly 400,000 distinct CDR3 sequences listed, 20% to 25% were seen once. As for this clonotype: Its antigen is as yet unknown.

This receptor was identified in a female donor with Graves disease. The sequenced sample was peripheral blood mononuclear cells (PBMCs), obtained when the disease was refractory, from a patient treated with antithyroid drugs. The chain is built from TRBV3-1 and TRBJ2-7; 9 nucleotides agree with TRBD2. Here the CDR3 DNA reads TGTGCCAGCAGCCCCGAGCGACTAGCGGTTACCTACGAGCAGTACTTC. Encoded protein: CASSPERLAVTYEQYF.